This T cell receptor (beta chain) came from a study of molecular identifiers for immune sequencing clone quantification. The germline V gene encodes CDR1 SGDLS and CDR2 YYNGEE. The CDR3 has 16 residues. Trimming at V came to 4 bases and at J to 9 bases, leaving 19 bases not matched to a gene. From the PCR reads, TCRdb called clonotypes with MiXCR, one entry per CDR3 protein. Here the sample spans about 40,000 distinct CDR3 sequences, about a fifth being singletons. In regard to this clonotype: A much larger clone differs from this one at a single base, so this may be a read error.

This sequence joins TRBV9 and TRBJ2-7, with 7 nucleotides matching TRBD2. This TCR was recovered from a human donor in good health. Some libraries in this study had Jurkat cell RNA spiked in. Sequences were obtained from naive CD8+ T cells from blood, with Jurkat cell RNA spiked in. Subset denoted: FACS-sorted CD8+CD4-CCR7+CD45RA+ naive T cells. The CDR3 loop reads CASSPTLVGGLPAQYF. The CDR3 DNA reads as TGTGCCAGCAGCCCAACTCTAGTGGGAGGGCTGCCCGCGCAGTACTTC.